Listed here is a single TCR beta chain. Its specificity is not known. A quantitative 5'-RACE method, one with molecular barcodes, was used to make TCR beta libraries. Each CDR3 protein gets one entry after TCRdb re-called the 5' RACE reads with MiXCR. In the table there are approximately 150,000 distinct CDR3 sequences, 40% to 50% of which are singletons. These data are taken from a study of CD8 T cells in ankylosing spondylitis. Overall study results and limits: Significant enrichment of disease-linked clones was reported in matched ankylosing spondylitis synovial fluid. Disease-associated clonotypes exhibited CD8+ identity and were relatively infrequent in peripheral blood. Typical of ankylosing spondylitis blood, it appeared, was a TCR beta motif of seven to nine highly homologous variants.

V gave up 5 bases and J gave up 3 bases; unmatched junction bases: 5. The CDR3 loop spans 14 amino acids. Germline CDR1 is MNHNS and CDR2 is SASEGT. This chain joins TRBV6-1 and TRBJ1-1; 8 bases map to TRBD1. The specimen sequenced was synovial fluid, either unsorted or a sorted T cell fraction (not recorded which). The TCR was taken from a male donor with ankylosing spondylitis. CDR3 region: CASSTDREDTEAFF. Written as DNA, the CDR3 is TGTGCCAGCAGTACGGACAGGGAGGACACTGAAGCTTTCTTT.